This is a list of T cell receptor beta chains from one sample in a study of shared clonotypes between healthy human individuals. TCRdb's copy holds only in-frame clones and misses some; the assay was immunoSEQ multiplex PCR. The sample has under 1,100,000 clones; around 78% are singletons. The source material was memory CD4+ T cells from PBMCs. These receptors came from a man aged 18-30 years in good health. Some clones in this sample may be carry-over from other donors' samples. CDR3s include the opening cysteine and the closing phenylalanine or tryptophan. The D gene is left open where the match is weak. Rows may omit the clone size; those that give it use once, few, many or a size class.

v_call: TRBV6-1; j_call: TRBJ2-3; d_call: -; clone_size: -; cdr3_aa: CASRRIPGDTQYF; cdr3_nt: TGTGCCAGCAGGCGAATCCCCGGGGATACGCAGTATTTT
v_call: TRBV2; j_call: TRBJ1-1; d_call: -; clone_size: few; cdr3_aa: CASRGDGLTEAFF; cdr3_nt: TGTGCCAGCAGGGGGGACGGGCTTACTGAAGCTTTCTTT
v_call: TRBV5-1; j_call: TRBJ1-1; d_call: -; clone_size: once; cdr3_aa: CAGGANRHGWDTEAFF; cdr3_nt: TGCGCCGGGGGGGCGAATCGGCACGGATGGGATACTGAAGCTTTCTTT
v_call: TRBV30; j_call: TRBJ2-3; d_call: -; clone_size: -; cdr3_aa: CAWSGWERDTQYF; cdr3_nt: TGTGCCTGGAGTGGGTGGGAGAGGGATACGCAGTATTTT
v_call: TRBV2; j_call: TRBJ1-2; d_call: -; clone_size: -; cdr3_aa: CASSEVRNYGYTF; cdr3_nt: TGTGCCAGCAGTGAAGTCAGAAACTATGGCTACACCTTC
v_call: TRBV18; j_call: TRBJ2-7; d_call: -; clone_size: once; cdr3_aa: CASSATGEGGYEQYF; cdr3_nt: TGTGCCAGCTCAGCAACAGGGGAGGGAGGCTACGAGCAGTACTTC
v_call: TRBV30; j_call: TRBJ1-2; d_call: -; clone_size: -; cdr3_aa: CAWSAPDGFYGYTF; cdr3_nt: TGTGCCTGGAGCGCCCCGGACGGATTCTATGGCTACACCTTC
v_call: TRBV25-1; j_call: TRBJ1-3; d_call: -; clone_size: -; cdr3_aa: CASSDPRSPGNTIYF; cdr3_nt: TGTGCCAGCAGTGACCCTCGGAGCCCTGGAAACACCATATATTTT
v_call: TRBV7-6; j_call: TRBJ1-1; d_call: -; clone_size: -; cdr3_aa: CASSLRRATEAFF; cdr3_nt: TGTGCCAGCAGCTTAAGGAGGGCGACTGAAGCTTTCTTT
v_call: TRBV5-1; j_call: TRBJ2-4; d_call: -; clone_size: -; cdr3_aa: CASRSGEVGFDHF; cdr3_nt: TGCGCCAGCAGGTCGGGGGAGGTAGGCTTCGACCACTTC
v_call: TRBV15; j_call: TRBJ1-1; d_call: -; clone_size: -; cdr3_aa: CATSRDPGSEAFF; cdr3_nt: TGTGCCACCAGCAGAGATCCTGGCAGTGAAGCTTTCTTT
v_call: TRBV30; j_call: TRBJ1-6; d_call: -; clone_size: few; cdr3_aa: CAWRSRDYSPLHF; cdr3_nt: TGTGCCTGGAGGTCTCGGGACTACTCACCCCTCCACTTT
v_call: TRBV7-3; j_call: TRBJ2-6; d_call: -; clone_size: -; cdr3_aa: CASSLGLSGANVLTF; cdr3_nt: TGTGCCAGCAGCTTAGGATTATCTGGGGCCAACGTCCTGACTTTC
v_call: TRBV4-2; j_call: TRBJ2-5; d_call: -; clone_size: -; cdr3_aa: CASSQAVWLQETQYF; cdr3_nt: TGTGCCAGCAGCCAAGCAGTCTGGCTCCAAGAGACCCAGTACTTC
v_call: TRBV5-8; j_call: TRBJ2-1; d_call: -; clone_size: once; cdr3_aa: CASSLGRDYEQFF; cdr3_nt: TGTGCCAGCAGCTTGGGAAGGGACTATGAGCAGTTCTTC
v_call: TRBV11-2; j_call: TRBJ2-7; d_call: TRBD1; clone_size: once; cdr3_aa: CASRPPGQGNEQYF; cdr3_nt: TGTGCCAGCAGGCCACCGGGACAGGGGAACGAGCAGTACTTC
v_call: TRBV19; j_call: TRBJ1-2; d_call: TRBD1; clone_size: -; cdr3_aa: CASDASVQGVHGYTF; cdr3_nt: TGTGCCAGTGACGCAAGCGTCCAGGGGGTACATGGCTACACCTTC
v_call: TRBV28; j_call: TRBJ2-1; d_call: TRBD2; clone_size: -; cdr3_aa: CASSPVGLANNEQFF; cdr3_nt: TGTGCCAGCAGCCCAGTCGGACTAGCGAACAATGAGCAGTTCTTC
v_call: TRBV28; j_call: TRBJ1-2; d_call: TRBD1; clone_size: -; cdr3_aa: CASSAGTENTYGYTF; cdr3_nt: TGTGCCAGCAGTGCCGGGACAGAAAATACCTATGGCTACACCTTC
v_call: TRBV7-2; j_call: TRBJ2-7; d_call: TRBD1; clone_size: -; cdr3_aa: CASSPGTGFEQYF; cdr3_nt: TGTGCCAGCAGCCCCGGGACAGGGTTCGAGCAGTACTTC
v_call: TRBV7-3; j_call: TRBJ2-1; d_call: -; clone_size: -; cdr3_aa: CASSQGHYNEQFF; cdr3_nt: TGTGCCAGCAGCCAGGGGCACTACAATGAGCAGTTCTTC
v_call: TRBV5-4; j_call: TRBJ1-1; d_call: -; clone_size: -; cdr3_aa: CASSPTGKGDTEAFF; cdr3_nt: TGTGCCAGCAGTCCGACAGGAAAAGGGGACACTGAAGCTTTCTTT
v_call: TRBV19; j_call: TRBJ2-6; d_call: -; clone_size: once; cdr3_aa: CASSGHSQGLSGANVLTF; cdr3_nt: TGTGCCAGTTCGGGTCACTCTCAGGGACTCTCTGGGGCCAACGTCCTGACTTTC
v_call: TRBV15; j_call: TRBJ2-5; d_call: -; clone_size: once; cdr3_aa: CATSFATGAGETQYF; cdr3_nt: TGTGCCACCAGCTTCGCAACAGGGGCGGGGGAGACCCAGTACTTC
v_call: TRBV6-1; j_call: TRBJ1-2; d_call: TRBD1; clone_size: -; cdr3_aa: CASSWGQGGGYTF; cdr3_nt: TGTGCCAGCAGTTGGGGACAGGGCGGCGGCTACACCTTC
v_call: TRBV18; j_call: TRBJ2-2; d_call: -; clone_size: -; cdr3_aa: CASSPRDGTTGELFF; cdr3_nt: TGTGCCAGCTCACCTCGGGACGGCACCACCGGGGAGCTGTTTTTT
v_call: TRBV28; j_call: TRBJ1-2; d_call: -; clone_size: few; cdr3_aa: CASSLGHGYTF; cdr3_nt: TGTGCCAGCAGTTTGGGTCATGGCTACACCTTC
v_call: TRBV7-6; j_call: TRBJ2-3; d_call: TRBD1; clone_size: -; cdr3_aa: CASRRRGTGGFTDTQYF; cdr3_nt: TGTGCCAGCAGACGTCGGGGGACAGGGGGCTTCACAGATACGCAGTATTTT
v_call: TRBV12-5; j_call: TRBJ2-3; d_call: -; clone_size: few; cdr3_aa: CASSARRTDTQYF; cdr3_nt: TGTGCTAGTTCTGCCCGGCGCACAGATACGCAGTATTTT
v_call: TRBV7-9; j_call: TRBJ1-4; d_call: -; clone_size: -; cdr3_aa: CASSLRTGELFF; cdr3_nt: TGTGCCAGCAGCTTGCGGACGGGGGAACTGTTTTTT
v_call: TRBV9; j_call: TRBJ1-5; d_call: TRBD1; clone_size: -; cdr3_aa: CASSATGGQPQHF; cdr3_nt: TGTGCCAGCAGCGCGACAGGGGGGCAGCCCCAGCATTTT
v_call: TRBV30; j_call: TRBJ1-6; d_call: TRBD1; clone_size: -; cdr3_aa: CAWSADRGLTGSPLHF; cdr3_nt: TGTGCCTGGAGCGCCGACAGGGGCCTCACGGGATCACCCCTCCACTTT
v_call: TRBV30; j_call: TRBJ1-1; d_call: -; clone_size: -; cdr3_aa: CAWSVFRNTEAFF; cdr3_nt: TGTGCCTGGAGTGTATTCCGGAACACTGAAGCTTTCTTT
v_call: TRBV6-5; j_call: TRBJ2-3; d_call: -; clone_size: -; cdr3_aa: CASRGGTDTQYF; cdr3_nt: TGTGCCAGCCGAGGGGGCACAGATACGCAGTATTTT
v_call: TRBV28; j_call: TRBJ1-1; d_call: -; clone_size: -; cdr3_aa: CASSLLPNSAGTEAFF; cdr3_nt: TGTGCCAGCAGTTTATTGCCGAATTCAGCGGGCACTGAGGCTTTCTTT
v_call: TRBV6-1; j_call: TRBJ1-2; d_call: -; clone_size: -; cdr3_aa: CASSESGTYGYTF; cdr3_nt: TGTGCCAGCAGTGAGTCCGGGACCTATGGCTACACCTTC
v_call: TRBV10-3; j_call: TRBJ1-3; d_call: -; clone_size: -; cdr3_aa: CAIGDSASSGNTIYF; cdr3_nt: TGTGCCATCGGCGACAGTGCAAGCTCTGGAAACACCATATATTTT
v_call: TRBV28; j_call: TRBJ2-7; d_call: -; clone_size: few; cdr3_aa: CASSFRGPSSYEQYF; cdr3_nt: TGTGCCAGCAGTTTTCGCGGGCCGAGCTCCTACGAGCAGTACTTC
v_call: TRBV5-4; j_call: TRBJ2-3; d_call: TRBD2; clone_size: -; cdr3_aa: CASSPGGRPDTQYF; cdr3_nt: TGTGCCAGCAGCCCGGGGGGGCGCCCAGATACGCAGTATTTT
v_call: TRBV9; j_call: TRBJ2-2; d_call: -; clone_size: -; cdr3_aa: CASSVGPENTGELFF; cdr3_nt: TGTGCCAGCAGCGTAGGTCCGGAGAACACCGGGGAGCTGTTTTTT
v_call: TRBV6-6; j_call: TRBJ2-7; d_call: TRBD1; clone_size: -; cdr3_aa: CASSYGQGAYEQYF; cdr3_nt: TGTGCCAGCAGTTACGGACAGGGAGCTTACGAGCAGTACTTC
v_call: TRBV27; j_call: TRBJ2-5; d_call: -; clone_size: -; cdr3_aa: CASSLRRGQETQYF; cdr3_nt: TGTGCCAGCAGTTTGCGGCGGGGCCAAGAGACCCAGTACTTC
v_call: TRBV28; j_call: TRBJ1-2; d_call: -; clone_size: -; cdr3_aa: CASSWATNYGYTF; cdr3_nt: TGTGCCAGCAGTTGGGCAACTAACTATGGCTACACCTTC
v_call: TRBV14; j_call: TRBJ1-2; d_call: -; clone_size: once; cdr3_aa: CASSQDLIASGYTF; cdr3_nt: TGTGCCAGCAGCCAAGATCTCATTGCTTCAGGCTACACCTTC
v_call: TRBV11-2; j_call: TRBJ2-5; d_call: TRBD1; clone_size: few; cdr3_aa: CASRKGAGGPRYQETQYF; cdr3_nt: TGTGCCTCCCGGAAGGGGGCAGGGGGCCCCCGGTACCAAGAGACCCAGTACTTC
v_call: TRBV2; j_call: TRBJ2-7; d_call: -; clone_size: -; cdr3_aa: CASGTERAYEQYF; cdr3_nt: TGTGCCAGCGGAACTGAGCGTGCGTACGAGCAGTACTTC
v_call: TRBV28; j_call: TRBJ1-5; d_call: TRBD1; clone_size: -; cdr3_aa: CASSLWDTGGSQPQHF; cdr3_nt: TGTGCCAGCAGTTTATGGGATACAGGGGGCAGTCAGCCCCAGCATTTT
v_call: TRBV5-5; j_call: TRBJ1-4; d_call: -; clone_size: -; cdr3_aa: CASSLDRVGGKLFF; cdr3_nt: TGTGCCAGCAGCTTGGACAGGGTAGGGGGGAAACTGTTTTTT